The 22 T cell receptor beta chains listed next were all sequenced from one sample in a study of CD8+ T cells in alopecia areata. TCR sequencing used cDNA made by reverse transcription of extracted RNA. Clones were read by immunoSEQ multiplex PCR, and TCRdb kept only the in-frame ones, dropping some. The table shows about 140,000 clones, with roughly 46% occurring only once. The sample here was CD4+ T cells sorted from blood, taken at week 0. These receptors were obtained from a human donor with alopecia areata.

In DNA, the CDR3 is TGTGCCAGCAGCTTGGTTGGAGGCGGGGAGCTGTTTTTT. Translating it yields CASSLVGGGELFF. This chain links TRBV5-4 with TRBJ2-2; D is possibly TRBD2 (5 bases). Per germline, CDR1 SGHNT and CDR2 YYREEE (reference sequence). This CDR3 spans 13 amino acids. V was clipped by 0 bases and J by 7 bases, with 7 bases between them. The full variable domain, its missing parts supplied by reference TRBV5-4 and TRBJ2-2, is ETGVTQSPTHLIKTRGQQVTLRCSSQSGHNTVSWYQQALGQGPQFIFQYYREEENGRGNFPPRFSGLQFPNYSSELNVNALELDDSALYLCASSLVGGGELFFGEGSRLTVL.

This clone was seen a few times. This chain joins TRBV5-1 and TRBJ1-5, with TRBD1 identical over 8 bases. J lost 4 bases, V lost 4 bases, and 7 bases had no gene match. CDR1 is SGHRS, CDR2 YFSETQ, per germline. The CDR3 totals 15 residues. The CDR3 region is CASSPLTGENQPQHF. The CDR3 DNA reads TGCGCCAGCAGCCCGCTGACAGGGGAAAATCAGCCCCAGCATTTT.

This clone has more than one count but fewer than ten. The rearrangement uses TRBV29-1 and TRBJ1-2, with D tentatively TRBD1 (5 bases). Trimming pared 3 bases from V and 0 bases from J, leaving 11 bases between. The CDR3 consists of 14 residues. The germline CDR1 and CDR2 sequences are SQVTM and ANQGSEA. The CDR3 DNA is TGCAGCGTTGACTCGGGGGAGGCTAACTATGGCTACACCTTC. Its translation is CSVDSGEANYGYTF.

V gene TRBV15 combines with J gene TRBJ1-4; a possible D gene is TRBD1 (5 bases). In germline, CDR1 is LNHNV, CDR2 YYDKDF (reference sequence). The CDR3 runs to 13 residues. Trimming stripped 7 bases from V and 8 bases from J, with 14 bases between. The CDR3 DNA reads as TGTGCCACCACGGGGCTGACTCGGGAAAAACTGTTTTTT. Residues: CATTGLTREKLFF.

The rearrangement links TRBV5-1 to TRBJ2-7, with 12 bases lining up with TRBD2. This CDR3 region has 15 residues. With 4 bases clipped from V and 5 bases from J, the junction kept 7 bases outside the gene matches. CDR1 SGHRS and CDR2 YFSETQ come from the germline V gene. CDR3 region: CASSTLAGGSHEQYF. CDR3 nucleotides: TGCGCCAGCAGCACGCTAGCGGGAGGGTCCCACGAGCAGTACTTC.

The chain couples TRBV29-1 to TRBJ2-3; D gene uncertain. Deletions cut 1 base from V and 2 bases from J, with 13 bases between. This CDR3 has 15 amino acids. CDR1 and CDR2 (germline): SQVTM, ANQGSEA. CDR3 sequence: CSVEVATTNTDTQYF. CDR3 in DNA: TGCAGCGTTGAAGTGGCTACCACCAACACAGATACGCAGTATTTT.

The V and J genes are TRBV9 and TRBJ2-3; D may correspond to TRBD1 or TRBD2 (5 bases each). V was clipped by 0 bases and J by 5 bases, with 16 bases between them. There are 16 residues in the CDR3. CDR1 SGDLS and CDR2 YYNGEE come from the germline V gene. The CDR3 here is CASSVAGRPMQDTQYF. CDR3 sequence (DNA): TGTGCCAGCAGCGTAGCGGGACGACCAATGCAAGATACGCAGTATTTT.

This rearrangement joins TRBV29-1 to TRBJ2-7, with a tentative D call TRBD2 (5 bases). The germline V gene encodes CDR1 SQVTM and CDR2 ANQGSEA. The CDR3 sequence is 17 residues long. V dropped 0 bases and J dropped 4 bases, with 22 bases sitting between them. CDR3 in DNA: TGCAGCGTTGAAGATAGGAGGAACAGCCAGATGATTTACGAGCAGTACTTC. As protein: CSVEDRRNSQMIYEQYF.

The chain has TRBV29-1 and TRBJ2-3, with unresolved D. Deletions cut 6 bases from V and 9 bases from J, with 13 bases between. Looked up from germline, CDR1 is SQVTM and CDR2 is ANQGSEA. The CDR3 spans 11 residues. The CDR3 loop is CSVGPLPTQYF. Here the CDR3 DNA reads TGCAGCGTCGGGCCCCTCCCCACGCAGTATTTT.

The genes are TRBV29-1 and TRBJ1-2, with no clear D. The CDR3 runs 12 residues. Trimming took 2 bases from V and 2 from J, leaving 6 bases between them. CDR1 and CDR2 (germline): SQVTM, ANQGSEA. The CDR3 protein is CSVEPQNYGYTF. CDR3 DNA sequence: TGCAGCGTTGAACCGCAGAACTATGGCTACACCTTC.

V gene TRBV25-1 combines with J gene TRBJ2-3; 8 bases match TRBD2. V was pared by 0 bases and J by 4 bases, with 3 bases of the junction left unmatched. This CDR3 region has 15 residues. Germline CDR1 MGHDK, CDR2 SYGVNS. CDR3 amino acids: CASSEYAGGPDTQYF. Here the CDR3 DNA reads TGTGCCAGCAGTGAATATGCGGGAGGTCCAGATACGCAGTATTTT. The whole variable domain, remainder taken from reference TRBV25-1 and TRBJ2-3, is EADIYQTPRYLVIGTGKKITLECSQTMGHDKMYWYQQDPGMELHLIHYSYGVNSTEKGDLSSESTVSRIRTEHFPLTLESARPSHTSQYLCASSEYAGGPDTQYFGPGTRLTVL.

This clone was found once. The chain couples TRBV5-6 to TRBJ1-2, with a tentative D call TRBD1 (6 bases). The germline V gene encodes CDR1 SGHDT and CDR2 YYEEEE. V was trimmed by 4 bases and J by 4 bases, leaving 17 bases between them. The CDR3 totals 15 residues. CDR3: CASSDRDTFSYGYTF. Written as DNA, the CDR3 is TGTGCCAGCAGCGACCGGGACACCTTCTCCTATGGCTACACCTTC.

This clone was recorded once. This chain joins TRBV10-3 and TRBJ2-1; the D is unclear. Germline V gene sequence: CDR1 ENHRY, CDR2 SYGVKD. The CDR3 extends over 15 amino acids. Trimming took 0 bases from V and 0 from J, leaving 6 bases between them. As DNA, the CDR3 is TGTGCCATCAGTGAGTCAGCGAGCTCCTACAATGAGCAGTTCTTC. It yields the protein CAISESASSYNEQFF.

This rearrangement joins TRBV19 to TRBJ2-5, with D perhaps TRBD2 (6 bases). The CDR3 totals 14 residues. Trimming cost V 8 bases and J 2 bases, with 15 bases left between them. The germline CDR1 and CDR2 sequences are LNHDA and SQIVND (reference sequence). CDR3 sequence (DNA): TGTGCCAGTGGTACGCCGGGACTTCAAGAGACCCAGTACTTC. This sequence encodes CASGTPGLQETQYF.

This clone was recorded a few times. The chain carries TRBV7-3 and TRBJ2-3; tentatively, D is TRBD1 (5 bases). The CDR3 spans 14 residues. Germline loops: CDR1 SGHTA, CDR2 FQGTGA. V lost 3 bases to trimming and J lost 0 bases, with 7 bases between them. CDR3 sequence: CASSFTGSTDTQYF. CDR3 nucleotides: TGTGCCAGCAGCTTTACAGGTAGCACAGATACGCAGTATTTT.

The chain carries TRBV6-5 and TRBJ2-7; 8 nucleotides match TRBD1. From germline, CDR1 is MNHEY and CDR2 SVGAGI. The V and J ends lost 7 bases and 6 bases, in that order; junction bases with no gene match: 8. The CDR3 is 13 amino acids. The CDR3 bases are TGTGCCAGCACTGGACAGGGAAGGTCCGAGCAGTACTTC. Protein: CASTGQGRSEQYF.

The rearrangement links TRBV27 to TRBJ1-1; 8 positions match TRBD1. From germline, CDR1 is MNHEY and CDR2 SMNVEV (reference sequence). Unmatched junction bases numbered 8, after V lost 8 bases and J lost 0 bases. The CDR3 is 15 residues long. CDR3 DNA: TGTGCCAGCGGTTCCTGGACAGGGATGAACACTGAAGCTTTCTTT. Protein product: CASGSWTGMNTEAFF.

The V gene is TRBV29-1, the J gene TRBJ2-3; D remains ambiguous. V shed 6 bases and J shed 2 bases, with 9 bases lying between them. The length of the CDR3 is 12 residues. Germline lookup yields CDR1 SQVTM and CDR2 ANQGSEA. The DNA for the CDR3 is TGCAGCGTATCGACTTCCACAGATACGCAGTATTTT. Its translation: CSVSTSTDTQYF.

This clone was counted only a few times. V is TRBV30 and J is TRBJ2-1; the match to TRBD2 covers 8 bases. The CDR3 has 13 residues. Germline V gives CDR1 GTSNPN, CDR2 SVGIG (reference sequence). Trimming at V came to 0 bases and at J to 6 bases, leaving 1 base not matched to a gene. The CDR3 region has the DNA TGTGCCTGGAGTGTACGGGGGGGCAATGAGCAGTTCTTC. Encoded protein: CAWSVRGGNEQFF.

The chain has TRBV6-5 and TRBJ2-3; D is perhaps TRBD2 (5 bases). The V gene lost 5 bases and the J gene lost 2 bases, with 14 bases spanning the gap. In germline, CDR1 is MNHEY, CDR2 SVGAGI. The CDR3 consists of 15 residues. The CDR3 nucleotides are TGTGCCAGCAGTGTAAGCGGAGGTTCCACAGATACGCAGTATTTT. Amino acids: CASSVSGGSTDTQYF.

This clone was found a few times. This sequence joins TRBV28 and TRBJ1-4; TRBD1 might be the D (6 bases). There are 15 residues in the CDR3. Per the germline V gene, CDR1 is MDHEN and CDR2 is SYDVKM. V lost 5 bases to trimming and J lost 0 bases, with 10 bases between them. As DNA, the CDR3 is TGTGCCAGCAGTCAAGGGGGAGCAACTAATGAAAAACTGTTTTTT. Protein sequence: CASSQGGATNEKLFF. The entire variable domain, with the rest obtained from reference TRBV28 and TRBJ1-4, is as follows: DVKVTQSSRYLVKRTGEKVFLECVQDMDHENMFWYRQDPGLGLRLIYFSYDVKMKEKGDIPEGYSVSREKKERFSLILESASTNQTSMYLCASSQGGATNEKLFFGSGTQLSVL.

The chain recombines TRBV4-3 with TRBJ2-2, with D unresolved. Germline CDR1 LGHNA, CDR2 YSLEER. Trimming cost V 0 bases and J 4 bases, with 9 bases left between them. This CDR3 is built from 15 residues. This CDR3 is CASSQELKTTGELFF. CDR3 nucleotides: TGCGCCAGCAGCCAAGAACTAAAGACCACCGGGGAGCTGTTTTTT.